This T cell receptor (beta chain) was captured in a study of neurological immune-mediated disorders. V shed 0 bases, J shed 2 bases, and the junction held 4 bases outside the gene matches. This CDR3 comprises 15 residues. Germline loops: CDR1 DFQATT, CDR2 SNEGSKA (reference sequence). TCRdb analysed the 5' RACE reads with MiXCR anew, one entry per CDR3 protein. The repertoire has 70,000 to 95,000 distinct CDR3 sequences, roughly 15% of them found once; the top ten carry less than 20%. The clonotype was recovered from a woman in her thirties or forties in good health. Sample: PBMCs. The chain is built from TRBV20-1 and TRBJ2-1; 7 positions agree with TRBD2. The CDR3 spells CSARDLSGAYNEQFF. As DNA, the CDR3 is TGCAGTGCTAGAGATCTGAGCGGGGCCTACAATGAGCAGTTCTTC.